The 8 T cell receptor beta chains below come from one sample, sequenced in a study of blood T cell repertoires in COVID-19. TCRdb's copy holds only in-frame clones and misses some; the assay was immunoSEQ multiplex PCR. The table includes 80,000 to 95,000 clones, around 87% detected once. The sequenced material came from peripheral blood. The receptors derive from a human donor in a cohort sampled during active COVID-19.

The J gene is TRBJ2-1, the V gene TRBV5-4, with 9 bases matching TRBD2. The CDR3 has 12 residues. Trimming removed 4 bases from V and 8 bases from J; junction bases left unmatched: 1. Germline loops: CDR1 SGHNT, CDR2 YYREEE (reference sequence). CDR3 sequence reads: CASSAGGHEQFF. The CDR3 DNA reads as TGTGCCAGCAGCGCGGGGGGGCATGAGCAGTTCTTC.

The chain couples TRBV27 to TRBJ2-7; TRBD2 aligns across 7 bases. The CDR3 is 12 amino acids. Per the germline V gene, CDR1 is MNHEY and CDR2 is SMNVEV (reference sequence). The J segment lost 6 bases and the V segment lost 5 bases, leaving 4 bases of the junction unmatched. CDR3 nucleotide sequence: TGTGCCAGCAGTCTGGGAGGGCCCGAGCAGTACTTC. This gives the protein CASSLGGPEQYF.

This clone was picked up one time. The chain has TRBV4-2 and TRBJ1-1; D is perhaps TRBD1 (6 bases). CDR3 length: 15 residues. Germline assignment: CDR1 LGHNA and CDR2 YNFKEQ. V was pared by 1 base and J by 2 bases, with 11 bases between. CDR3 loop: CASSQADRLNTEAFF. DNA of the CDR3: TGTGCCAGCAGCCAAGCTGACAGGCTAAACACTGAAGCTTTCTTT.

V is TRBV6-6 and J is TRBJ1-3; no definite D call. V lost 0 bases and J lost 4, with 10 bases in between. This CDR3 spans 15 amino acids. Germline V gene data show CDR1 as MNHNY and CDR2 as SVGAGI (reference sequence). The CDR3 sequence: CASSYSTASGNTIYF. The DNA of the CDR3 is TGTGCCAGCAGTTACTCGACTGCGTCCGGAAACACCATATATTTT.

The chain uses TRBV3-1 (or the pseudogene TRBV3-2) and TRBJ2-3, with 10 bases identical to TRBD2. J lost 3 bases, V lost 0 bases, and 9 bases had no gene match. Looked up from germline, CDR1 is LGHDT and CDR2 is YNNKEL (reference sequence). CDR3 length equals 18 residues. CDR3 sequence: CASSQDLAGAVGTDTQYF. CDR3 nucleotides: TGTGCCAGCAGCCAAGATCTAGCGGGGGCCGTGGGGACAGATACGCAGTATTTT.

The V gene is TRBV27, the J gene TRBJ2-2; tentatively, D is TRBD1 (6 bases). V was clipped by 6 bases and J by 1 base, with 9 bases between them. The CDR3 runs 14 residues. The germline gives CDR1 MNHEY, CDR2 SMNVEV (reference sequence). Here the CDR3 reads CASSRTVNTGELFF. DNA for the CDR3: TGTGCCAGCAGCCGGACAGTGAACACCGGGGAGCTGTTTTTT.

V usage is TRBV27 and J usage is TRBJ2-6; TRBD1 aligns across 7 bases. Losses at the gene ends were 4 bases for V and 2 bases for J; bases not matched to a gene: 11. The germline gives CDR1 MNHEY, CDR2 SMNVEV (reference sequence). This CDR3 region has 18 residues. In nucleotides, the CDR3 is TGTGCCAGCAGTTATGGGACAGTTCTCGGCACTGGGGCCAACGTCCTGACTTTC. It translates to CASSYGTVLGTGANVLTF.

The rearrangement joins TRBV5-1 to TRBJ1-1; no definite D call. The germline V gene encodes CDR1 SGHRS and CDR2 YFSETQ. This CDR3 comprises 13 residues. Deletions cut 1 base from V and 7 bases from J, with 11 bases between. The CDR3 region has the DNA TGCGCCAGCAGCTTGTGGGAAGAGGGTGAAGCTTTCTTT. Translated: CASSLWEEGEAFF.